These 7 T cell receptor beta chains share one sample of origin, sequenced in a study of radiation and T cells in renal cell carcinoma. Repertoires were generated with immunoSEQ multiplex PCR, while TCRdb's copy carries only in-frame clones and drops some. The data contain 150,000 to 200,000 clones, around 90% of them singletons. Time point noted: blood 4 weeks post-SBRT, at nephrectomy. Described treatment: 15 Gy SBRT to primary tumor, nephrectomy 4 weeks later. The sequencing here drew on blood, taken from a patient whose treatment included radiotherapy and nephrectomy. The receptors stem from a woman aged 45-65 years with renal cell carcinoma.

This clone occurred a few times. V usage is TRBV6-6 and J usage is TRBJ2-1, with TRBD2 matching over 8 bases. CDR3 size: 14 residues. The J segment lost 7 bases and the V segment lost 10 bases, leaving 12 bases of the junction unmatched. The V gene's germline CDR1 is MNHNY and CDR2 SVGAGI (reference sequence). CDR3 in DNA: TGTGCCACCCGAGCGGGGGCCGGGTTGAATGAGCAGTTCTTC. Amino acid sequence: CATRAGAGLNEQFF.

The chain uses TRBV6-1 and TRBJ2-7; D assignment may be TRBD1 or TRBD2 (5 bases each). Per the germline V gene, CDR1 is MNHNS and CDR2 is SASEGT. The CDR3 is 14 amino acids. Trimming took 4 bases from V and 1 from J, leaving 11 bases between them. CDR3 bases: TGTGCCAGCAGTGTCCGGGACGGATCCTACGAGCAGTACTTC. Residues: CASSVRDGSYEQYF.

The genes are TRBV18 and TRBJ1-3; D might be TRBD1 (6 bases). The V end lost 2 bases, the J end lost 1 base, and 6 bases lay between the germline ends. Germline values: CDR1 KGHSH, CDR2 LQKENI. The CDR3 is made up of 14 amino acids. The CDR3 spells CASSPTGSGNTIYF. The CDR3 DNA sequence: TGTGCCAGCTCACCAACAGGGTCTGGAAACACCATATATTTT.

J is TRBJ1-2 and V is TRBV29-1; the match to TRBD1 covers 8 bases. J gave up 4 bases and V 4 bases, and 8 bases lay outside the gene matches. Per germline, CDR1 SQVTM and CDR2 ANQGSEA. The CDR3 length is 14 residues. CDR3 nucleotide sequence: TGCAGCGTTGCTGGACAGGGCCTACTCTATGGCTACACCTTC. It translates to CSVAGQGLLYGYTF.

V and J are TRBV5-1 and TRBJ2-1; TRBD2 matches 11 bases. V shed 1 base, J shed 7 bases, and the junction held 4 bases outside the gene matches. Per germline, CDR1 SGHRS and CDR2 YFSETQ. CDR3 length: 15 amino acids. CDR3 bases: TGCGCCAGCAGCTTGTTAGCGGGGGGGAGAAATGAGCAGTTCTTC. It yields the protein CASSLLAGGRNEQFF.

The gene calls are TRBV10-1 and TRBJ2-1, with D perhaps TRBD1 (5 bases). Per the germline V gene, CDR1 is WNHNN and CDR2 is SYGVQD (reference sequence). The germline V and J ends were trimmed by 3 bases and 6 bases, with 12 bases remaining between them. The CDR3 runs 14 residues. The CDR3 reads CASSDRAASNEQFF. DNA for the CDR3: TGCGCCAGCAGTGACAGGGCCGCGTCCAATGAGCAGTTCTTC.

The rearrangement links TRBV7-9 to TRBJ2-3; D not resolved. Germline V gene data show CDR1 as SEHNR and CDR2 as FQNEAQ (reference sequence). The CDR3 totals 15 residues. Deletions cut 8 bases from V and 3 bases from J, with 18 bases between. CDR3 loop: CASRDWLMGTDTQYF. CDR3 nucleotides: TGTGCCAGCCGAGATTGGCTTATGGGAACAGATACGCAGTATTTT.